This T cell receptor beta chain was found in a study of monozygotic twins with inflammatory bowel disease. Broader study findings: No difference was seen in repertoire similarity between concordant and discordant twins, possibly from limited power. The inverse Simpson measure of TCRbeta diversity was lower in IBD patients than in healthy co-twins.

Turning to this clonotype: No antigen is known for it.

Around 3,600 ng of total RNA went into each TCR library. UMIs bearing a 6-nucleotide sample barcode were added through template switching. TCRdb reprocessed the 5' RACE reads and keeps a single row for each CDR3 protein, giving no DNA. This sample's table has under 45,000 distinct CDR3 sequences. The CDR3 is made up of 14 amino acids. Specimen: blood. The gene calls are TRBV12-3 or TRBV12-4 and TRBJ1-6; TCRdb gives TRBD1 as the D gene, but with no DNA this cannot be confirmed. The source of this sequence is a human donor with ulcerative colitis or Crohn's disease, or a healthy co-twin of an affected twin (not recorded which). CDR3 protein: CASTRDRGYSPLHF.